This T cell receptor beta chain is drawn from a study of T-cell memory formation after mild COVID-19. On the study more broadly: Most TCR clusters belonged to a single donor. Study findings and constraints: Day 15 to 85 contracting clones showed balanced CD4/CD8; day 15 to 37 expanders favored CD4+. Confirmation of SARS-CoV-2 specificity was lacking for second-wave clones peaking day 37. Several responding clones turned up in pre-infection memory, indicating that cross-reactive memory may have taken part.

MiXCR was run by TCRdb on the 5' RACE reads, yielding one entry per CDR3 protein. The table shows around 190,000 distinct CDR3 sequences, with less than 20% occurring only once. This clonotype has only a few counts. Its specificity is not known. CDR1 is SGHAT and CDR2 is FQNNGV in the germline V gene. J gave up 8 bases and V 2 bases, and 24 bases lay outside the gene matches. The CDR3 loop spans 19 amino acids. The chain is built from TRBV11-2 and TRBJ2-7; 7 nucleotides agree with TRBD1. Input material: PBMCs or a T cell subset sorted from them (not recorded which). This clonotype was sampled from a man aged 18 to 35 who had mild COVID-19 (a few samples of this study predate the infection). Cell type and time point are not known. In nucleotides, the CDR3 is TGTGCCAGCAGCTTAAGGCTCTGGGCAGGGGGTACCCCACTAACACAGCAGTACTTC. Encoded protein: CASSLRLWAGGTPLTQQYF.